This TCR beta chain is drawn from a study of cytomegalovirus exposure and HLA in healthy donors. CDR3 length: 18 residues. CDR1 is MNHEY, CDR2 SMNVEV, per germline (reference sequence). V dropped 6 bases and J dropped 1; count of bases not matched to a gene: 7. Unrecorded immune exposures were likely, despite nominal health at sampling. A note on this clone: Its antigen is not identified.

Points from the study as a whole: Follow-up analysis found HLA locus-dependent TCR association rates, highest for DRB1 and lowest for HLA-C. It was likely that a cluster of highly shared sequence variants was a sequencing artifact. The authors later found most CMV-associated TCR beta chains appeared HLA-restricted.

Researchers ran the PCR with 60 Vbeta and 13 Jbeta primers. Profiled with immunoSEQ multiplex PCR; TCRdb holds only in-frame clones, not every one. The table includes approximately 100,000 clones, about 70% detected once. The receptor was derived from a middle-aged woman in good health and CMV-seronegative. This chain connects TRBV27 to TRBJ2-3; 16 bases map to TRBD2. Sample: PBMCs. CDR3 sequence reads: CASRSGTSGRAGTDTQYF. The CDR3, as DNA: TGTGCCAGCAGATCAGGGACTAGCGGGAGGGCGGGCACAGATACGCAGTATTTT.